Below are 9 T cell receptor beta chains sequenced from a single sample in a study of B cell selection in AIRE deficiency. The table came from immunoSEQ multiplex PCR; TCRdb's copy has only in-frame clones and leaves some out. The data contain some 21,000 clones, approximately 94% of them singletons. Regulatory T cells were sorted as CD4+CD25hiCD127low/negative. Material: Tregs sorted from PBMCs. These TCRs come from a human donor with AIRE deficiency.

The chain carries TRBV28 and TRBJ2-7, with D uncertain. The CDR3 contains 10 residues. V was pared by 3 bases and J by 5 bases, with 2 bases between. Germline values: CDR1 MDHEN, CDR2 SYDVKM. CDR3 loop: CASSFHEQYF. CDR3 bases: TGTGCCAGCAGTTTCCACGAGCAGTACTTC.

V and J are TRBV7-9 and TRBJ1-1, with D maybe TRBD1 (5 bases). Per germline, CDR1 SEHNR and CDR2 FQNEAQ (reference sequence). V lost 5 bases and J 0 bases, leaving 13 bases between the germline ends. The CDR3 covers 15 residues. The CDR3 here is CASSLLRQMNTEAFF. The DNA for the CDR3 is TGTGCCAGCAGCCTACTCCGACAGATGAACACTGAAGCTTTCTTT.

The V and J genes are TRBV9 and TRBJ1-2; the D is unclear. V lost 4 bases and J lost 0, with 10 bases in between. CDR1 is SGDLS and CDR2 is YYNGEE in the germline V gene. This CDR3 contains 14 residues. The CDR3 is CASSSRMTNYGYTF. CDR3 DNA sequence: TGTGCCAGCAGCAGCCGGATGACTAACTATGGCTACACCTTC.

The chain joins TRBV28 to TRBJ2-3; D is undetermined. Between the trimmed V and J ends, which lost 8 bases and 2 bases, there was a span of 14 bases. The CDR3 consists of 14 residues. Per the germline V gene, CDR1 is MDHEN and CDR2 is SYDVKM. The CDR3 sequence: CASRPEGITDTQYF. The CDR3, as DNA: TGTGCCAGCCGCCCCGAAGGGATCACAGATACGCAGTATTTT. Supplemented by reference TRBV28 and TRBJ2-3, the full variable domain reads DVKVTQSSRYLVKRTGEKVFLECVQDMDHENMFWYRQDPGLGLRLIYFSYDVKMKEKGDIPEGYSVSREKKERFSLILESASTNQTSMYLCASRPEGITDTQYFGPGTRLTVL.

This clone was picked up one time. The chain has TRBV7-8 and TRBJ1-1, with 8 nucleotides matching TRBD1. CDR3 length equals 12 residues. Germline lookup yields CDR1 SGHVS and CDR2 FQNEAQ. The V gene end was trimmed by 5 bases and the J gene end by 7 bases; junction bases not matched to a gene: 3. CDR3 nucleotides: TGTGCCAGCAGCACCGGGACAGGTGAAGCTTTCTTT. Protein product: CASSTGTGEAFF.

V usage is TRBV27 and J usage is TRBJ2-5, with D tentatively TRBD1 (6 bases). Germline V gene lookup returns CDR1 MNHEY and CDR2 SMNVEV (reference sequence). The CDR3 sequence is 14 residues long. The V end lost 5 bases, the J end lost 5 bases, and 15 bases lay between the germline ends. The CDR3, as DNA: TGTGCCAGCAGTAGATACAGGGAATCGGAGACCCAGTACTTC. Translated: CASSRYRESETQYF.

The CDR3 DNA sequence: TGTGCCAGCAGCTTAGGGTTCGGACAGAGCTACAATGAGCAGTTCTTC. It yields the protein CASSLGFGQSYNEQFF. The chain employs TRBV11-2 and TRBJ2-1, with a weak D call TRBD1 (6 bases). There are 16 residues in the CDR3. Trimming took off 1 base at V and 3 bases at J, with 13 bases between the two ends. Germline V CDR1 and CDR2: SGHAT, FQNNGV.

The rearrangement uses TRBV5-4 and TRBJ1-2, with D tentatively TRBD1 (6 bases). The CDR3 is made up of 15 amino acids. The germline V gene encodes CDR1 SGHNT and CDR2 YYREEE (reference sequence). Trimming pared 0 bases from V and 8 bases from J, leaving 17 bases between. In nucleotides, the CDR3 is TGTGCCAGCAGCTTGGCGGGCGGGGGGCGGGGGGGCTACACCTTC. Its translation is CASSLAGGGRGGYTF.

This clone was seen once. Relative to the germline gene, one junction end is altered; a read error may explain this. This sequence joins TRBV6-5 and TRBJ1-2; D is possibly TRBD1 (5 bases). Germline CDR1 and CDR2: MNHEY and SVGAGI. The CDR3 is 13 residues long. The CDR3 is CASRPGGTGTVGF. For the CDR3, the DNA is TGTGCCAGCAGGCCCGGGGGGACCGGGACCGTGGGGTTC.